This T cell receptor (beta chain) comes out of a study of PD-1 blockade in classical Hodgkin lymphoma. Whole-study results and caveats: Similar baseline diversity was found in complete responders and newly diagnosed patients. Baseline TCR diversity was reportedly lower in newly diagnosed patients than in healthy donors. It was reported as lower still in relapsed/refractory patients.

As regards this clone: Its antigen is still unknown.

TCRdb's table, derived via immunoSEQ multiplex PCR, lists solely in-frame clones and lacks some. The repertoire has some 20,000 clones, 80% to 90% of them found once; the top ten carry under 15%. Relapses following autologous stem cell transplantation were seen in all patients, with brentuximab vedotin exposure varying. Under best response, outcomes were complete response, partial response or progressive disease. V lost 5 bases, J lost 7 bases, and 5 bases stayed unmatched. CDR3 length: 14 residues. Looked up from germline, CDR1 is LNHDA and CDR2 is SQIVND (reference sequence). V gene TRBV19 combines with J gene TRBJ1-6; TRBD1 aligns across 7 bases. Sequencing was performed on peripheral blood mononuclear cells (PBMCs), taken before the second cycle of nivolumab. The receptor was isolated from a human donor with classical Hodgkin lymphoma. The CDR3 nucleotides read TGTGCCAGTAGTCTGCCGGGACAGAATTCACCCCTCCACTTT. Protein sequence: CASSLPGQNSPLHF.